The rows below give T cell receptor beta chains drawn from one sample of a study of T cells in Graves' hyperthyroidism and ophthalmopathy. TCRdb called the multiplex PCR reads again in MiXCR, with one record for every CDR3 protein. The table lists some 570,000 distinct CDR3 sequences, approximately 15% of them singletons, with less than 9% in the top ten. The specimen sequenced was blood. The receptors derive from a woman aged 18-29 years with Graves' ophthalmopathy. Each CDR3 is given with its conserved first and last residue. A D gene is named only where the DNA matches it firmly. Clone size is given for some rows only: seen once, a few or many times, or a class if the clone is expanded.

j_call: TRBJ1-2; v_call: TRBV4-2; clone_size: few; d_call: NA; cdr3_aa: CASSRGKEEYGYTF; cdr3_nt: TGTGCCAGCAGCCGGGGGAAAGAGGAGTATGGCTACACCTTC
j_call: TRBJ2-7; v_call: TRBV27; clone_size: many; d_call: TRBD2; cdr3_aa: CASSLGRLAASYEQYF; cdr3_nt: TGTGCCAGCAGTTTGGGGCGGCTAGCGGCATCCTACGAGCAGTACTTC
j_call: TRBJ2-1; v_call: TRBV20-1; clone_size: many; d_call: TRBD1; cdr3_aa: CSASRQGLNEQFF; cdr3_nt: TGCAGTGCTAGTCGACAGGGGCTCAATGAGCAGTTCTTC
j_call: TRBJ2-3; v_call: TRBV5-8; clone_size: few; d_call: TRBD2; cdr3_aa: CASSLIRLAGGPTSTDTQYF; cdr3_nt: TGTGCCAGCAGCTTGATTAGGCTAGCGGGAGGCCCGACTAGCACAGATACGCAGTATTTT
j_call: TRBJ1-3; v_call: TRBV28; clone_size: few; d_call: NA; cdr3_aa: CASSTSGTTRWWTNTIYF; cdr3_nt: TGTGCCAGCAGTACCTCCGGGACTACACGCTGGTGGACGAACACCATATATTTT
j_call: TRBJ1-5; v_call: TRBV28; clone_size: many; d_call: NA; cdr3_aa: CASGLNQPQHF; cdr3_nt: TGTGCCAGCGGCCTAAATCAGCCCCAGCATTTT
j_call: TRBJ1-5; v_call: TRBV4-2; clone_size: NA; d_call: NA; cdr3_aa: CASSQETAMEPQHF; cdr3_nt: TGTGCCAGCAGCCAAGAGACGGCAATGGAGCCCCAGCATTTT
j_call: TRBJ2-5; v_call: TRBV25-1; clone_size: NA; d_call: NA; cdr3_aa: CASSMKVRLAFQETQYF; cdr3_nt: TGTGCCAGCAGTATGAAAGTTCGGCTAGCGTTCCAAGAGACCCAGTACTTC
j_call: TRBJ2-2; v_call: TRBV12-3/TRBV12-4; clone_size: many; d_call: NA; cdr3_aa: CASSPLARGELFF; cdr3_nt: TGTGCCAGCAGCCCCCTAGCGAGAGGGGAGCTGTTTTTT
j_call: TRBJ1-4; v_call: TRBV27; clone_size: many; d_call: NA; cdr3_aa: CASSPRVWRSEKLFF; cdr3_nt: TGTGCCAGCAGTCCTAGGGTTTGGAGGAGTGAAAAACTGTTTTTT
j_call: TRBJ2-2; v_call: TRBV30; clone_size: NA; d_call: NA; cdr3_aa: CAWRPTGNTGELFF; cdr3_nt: TGTGCCTGGAGACCTACAGGGAACACCGGGGAGCTGTTTTTT
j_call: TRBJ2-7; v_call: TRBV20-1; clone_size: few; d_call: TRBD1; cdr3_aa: CSARSPTGDYEQYF; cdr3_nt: TGCAGTGCTAGATCCCCGACAGGGGACTACGAGCAGTACTTC
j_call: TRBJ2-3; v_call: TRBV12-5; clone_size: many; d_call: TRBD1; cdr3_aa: CASGLGSTGGAADTQYF; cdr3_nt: TGTGCTAGTGGTTTGGGCTCGACAGGGGGTGCAGCAGATACGCAGTATTTT
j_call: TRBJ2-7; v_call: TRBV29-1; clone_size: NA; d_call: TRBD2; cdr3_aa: CSAEGLAGEYEQYF; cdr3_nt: TGCAGCGCTGAGGGACTAGCGGGAGAGTACGAGCAGTACTTC
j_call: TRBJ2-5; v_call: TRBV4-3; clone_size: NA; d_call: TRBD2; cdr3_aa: CASSQVLAGETQYF; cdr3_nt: TGCGCCAGCAGCCAAGTCCTAGCGGGAGAGACCCAGTACTTC
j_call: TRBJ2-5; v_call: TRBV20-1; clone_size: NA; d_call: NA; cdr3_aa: CSARDDRDMKETQYF; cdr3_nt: TGCAGTGCTAGAGACGACAGAGACATGAAAGAGACCCAGTACTTC
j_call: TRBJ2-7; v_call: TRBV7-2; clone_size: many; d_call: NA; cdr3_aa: CASSLGISRGGDYEQYF; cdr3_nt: TGTGCCAGCAGCTTGGGGATCTCGCGGGGCGGGGACTACGAGCAGTACTTC
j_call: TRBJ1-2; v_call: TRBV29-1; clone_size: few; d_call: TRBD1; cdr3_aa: CSVLGQGGYTF; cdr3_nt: TGCAGCGTACTTGGACAGGGTGGCTACACCTTC
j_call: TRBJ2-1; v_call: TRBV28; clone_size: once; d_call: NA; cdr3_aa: CASMGTAGDDEQFF; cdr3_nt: TGTGCCAGCATGGGGACAGCGGGGGACGATGAGCAGTTCTTC
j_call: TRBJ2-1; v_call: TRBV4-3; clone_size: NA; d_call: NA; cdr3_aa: CASSRQGRGQFF; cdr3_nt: TGCGCCAGCAGCCGCCAAGGACGAGGGCAGTTCTTC